Included here is one T cell receptor (beta chain) sequence, with context. These data originate in a study of blood T cell repertoires in COVID-19. Study background: Both acute and convalescent COVID-19 samples were obtained from the United States, Italy and Spain. Nucleic acid was either cDNA or gDNA, and it came from T cells, B-cell-depleted T cells, or PBMCs.

From germline, CDR1 is SGHVS and CDR2 FQNEAQ. V dropped 5 bases and J dropped 4 bases, with 8 bases sitting between them. This CDR3 region has 13 residues. The method was immunoSEQ multiplex PCR; TCRdb's version includes in-frame clones alone and lacks a portion of them. Among roughly 200,000 clones listed, 85% to 90% were seen once. The sample was peripheral blood. The J gene is TRBJ2-2, the V gene TRBV7-8; D call uncertain. This TCR was recovered from a man aged 50-60 years with acute or convalescent COVID-19. This CDR3 reads CASSDRSTGELFF. DNA of the CDR3: TGTGCCAGCAGCGATCGTAGCACCGGGGAGCTGTTTTTT.